Following are 21 T cell receptor beta chains from one sample sequenced in a study of blood T cell repertoires in COVID-19. Assay used: immunoSEQ multiplex PCR; TCRdb lists only in-frame clones, some missing. The sample has under 300,000 clones, around 90% seen once; the top ten hold under 2.5%. Sequencing was carried out using peripheral blood. These receptors all come from a woman aged 55-75 years with COVID-19, enrolled during active disease.

Worth noting for this clone: This CDR3 is also generated by other DNA sequences in the sample. This chain uses TRBV9 with TRBJ2-5; possible D gene TRBD2, 6 bases. Germline values: CDR1 SGDLS, CDR2 YYNGEE. The V and J ends lost 0 bases and 5 bases respectively, with 11 bases between them. CDR3 size: 14 residues. The CDR3 is CASSVAGGEETQYF. CDR3 in DNA: TGTGCCAGCAGCGTAGCCGGGGGAGAGGAGACCCAGTACTTC.

J is TRBJ2-3 and V is TRBV9; D is unclear. Germline CDR1 is SGDLS and CDR2 is YYNGEE. The CDR3 spans 16 residues. Trimming removed 0 bases at V and 3 bases at J, with 14 bases between. CDR3 sequence (DNA): TGTGCCAGCAGCGTAGATGCCAGGTTGAAAACAGATACGCAGTATTTT. It yields the protein CASSVDARLKTDTQYF.

DNA of the CDR3: TGTGCCAGCAGTTACTACCGGACAGGGAACTATGGCTACACCTTC. Translated, it gives CASSYYRTGNYGYTF. The chain links TRBV6-5 to TRBJ1-2; TRBD1 matches at 8 bases. Germline trimming cut 1 base from V and 2 bases from J; bases unmatched to any gene: 3. CDR3 length: 15 amino acids. Germline loops: CDR1 MNHEY, CDR2 SVGAGI.

The J gene is TRBJ1-6, the V gene TRBV5-6; D is unclear. The CDR3 length is 14 residues. V was clipped by 4 bases and J by 2 bases, with 7 bases between them. The V gene's germline CDR1 is SGHDT and CDR2 YYEEEE. The CDR3 loop is CASSREAYNSPLHF. For the CDR3, the DNA is TGTGCCAGCAGCCGGGAAGCCTATAATTCACCCCTCCACTTT. Drawing the rest from reference TRBV5-6 and TRBJ1-6, the complete variable domain is DAGVTQSPTHLIKTRGQQVTLRCSPKSGHDTVSWYQQALGQGPQFIFQYYEEEERQRGNFPDRFSGHQFPNYSSELNVNALLLGDSALYLCASSREAYNSPLHFGNGTRLTVT.

The rearrangement joins TRBV4-3 to TRBJ1-3, with D maybe TRBD1 (6 bases). This CDR3 spans 17 amino acids. CDR1 and CDR2 (germline): LGHNA, YSLEER. The V gene lost 2 bases and the J gene lost 0 bases, with 14 bases spanning the gap. The DNA for the CDR3 is TGCGCCAGCAGCCAAAACTCAGGGGCTTCCTCTGGAAACACCATATATTTT. Protein: CASSQNSGASSGNTIYF.

V is TRBV29-1 and J is TRBJ1-2; TRBD1 matches 7 bases. Germline CDR1 is SQVTM and CDR2 is ANQGSEA. V dropped 7 bases and J dropped 0; count of bases not matched to a gene: 5. The length of the CDR3 is 13 residues. The CDR3 DNA sequence: TGCAGCGCCCAGGGGGAGACTAACTATGGCTACACCTTC. It encodes CSAQGETNYGYTF. The complete variable domain, with remaining parts taken from reference TRBV29-1 and TRBJ1-2, reads SAVISQKPSRDICQRGTSLTIQCQVDSQVTMMFWYRQQPGQSLTLIATANQGSEATYESGFVIDKFPISRPNLTFSTLTVSNMSPEDSSIYLCSAQGETNYGYTFGSGTRLTVV.

The V and J genes are TRBV7-9 and TRBJ1-4; tentative D call: TRBD1 (5 bases). V lost 5 bases and J 3 bases, leaving 13 bases between the germline ends. The CDR3 has 15 amino acids. CDR1 is SEHNR and CDR2 is FQNEAQ in the germline V gene (reference sequence). CDR3 sequence: CASSPQGTANEKLFF. The DNA for the CDR3 is TGTGCCAGCAGCCCCCAGGGCACGGCTAATGAAAAACTGTTTTTT.

The chain joins TRBV7-3 to TRBJ2-3, with TRBD1 matching over 7 bases. V lost 4 bases and J lost 1; bases outside the gene matches: 5. The CDR3 covers 15 residues. The germline V gene encodes CDR1 SGHTA and CDR2 FQGTGA. In nucleotides, the CDR3 is TGTGCCAGCAGCTCAACAGGGGTAGGCACAGATACGCAGTATTTT. Protein product: CASSSTGVGTDTQYF. Full variable domain (missing parts from reference TRBV7-3 and TRBJ2-3): GAGVSQTPSNKVTEKGKYVELRCDPISGHTALYWYRQSLGQGPEFLIYFQGTGAADDSGLPNDRFFAVRPEGSVSTLKIQRTERGDSAVYLCASSSTGVGTDTQYFGPGTRLTVL.

The rearrangement uses TRBV18 and TRBJ1-5; D may be TRBD1 (6 bases). Germline V gene lookup returns CDR1 KGHSH and CDR2 LQKENI. The CDR3 loop spans 18 amino acids. The V gene lost 0 bases and the J gene lost 3 bases, with 18 bases spanning the gap. This chain's CDR3 is CASSPPLFPGANNQPQHF. The CDR3 nucleotides read TGTGCCAGCTCACCACCGCTCTTCCCAGGGGCGAACAATCAGCCCCAGCATTTT.

The chain employs TRBV3-1 (or the pseudogene TRBV3-2) and TRBJ1-5; D is uncertain. There are 14 residues in the CDR3. Trimming took off 6 bases at V and 3 bases at J, with 12 bases between the two ends. The germline V gene encodes CDR1 LGHDT and CDR2 YNNKEL (reference sequence). The DNA of the CDR3 is TGTGCCAGCAGTCACGGACTCCCCAATCAGCCCCAGCATTTT. Translation: CASSHGLPNQPQHF.

The rearrangement joins TRBV21-1 to TRBJ2-5; no check of the table's D call, TRBD1, against the DNA was made. TRBV21-1 is recorded as a pseudogene. This CDR3 contains 15 residues. This CDR3 reads CASRQPRQNQETQYF. The CDR3 region has the DNA TGTGCCAGCCGCCAACCGCGACAGAACCAAGAGACCCAGTACTTC.

The chain carries TRBV9 and TRBJ2-3; D gene uncertain. The CDR3 has 12 amino acids. Trimming took off 5 bases at V and 6 bases at J, with 10 bases between the two ends. CDR1 is SGDLS, CDR2 YYNGEE, per germline. CDR3 region: CASSPGLDTQYF. The CDR3, as DNA: TGTGCCAGCAGTCCAGGCTTGGATACGCAGTATTTT.

The genes are TRBV14 and TRBJ1-6; no definite D call. The CDR3 runs 18 residues. The V end lost 0 bases, the J end lost 4 bases, and 16 bases lay between the germline ends. The germline V gene encodes CDR1 SGHDN and CDR2 FVKESK. The CDR3 protein is CASSQDRAISGYNSPLHF. For the CDR3, the DNA is TGTGCCAGCAGCCAAGATAGGGCGATTTCGGGGTATAATTCACCCCTCCACTTT. The full variable domain, its missing parts supplied by reference TRBV14 and TRBJ1-6, is EAGVTQFPSHSVIEKGQTVTLRCDPISGHDNLYWYRRVMGKEIKFLLHFVKESKQDESGMPNNRFLAERTGGTYSTLKVQPAELEDSGVYFCASSQDRAISGYNSPLHFGNGTRLTVT.

V is TRBV11-3 and J is TRBJ1-4; no clear D. The V gene lost 5 bases and the J gene lost 8 bases, with 21 bases spanning the gap. Germline V gives CDR1 SGHNT, CDR2 YENEEA. CDR3 length: 16 amino acids. As DNA, the CDR3 is TGTGCCAGCAGCATCACCTCGGGGAGCACGAGAGAAAAACTGTTTTTT. As protein: CASSITSGSTREKLFF.

V is TRBV3-1 (or the pseudogene TRBV3-2) and J is TRBJ2-3, with 8 bases lining up with TRBD2. Germline lookup yields CDR1 LGHDT and CDR2 YNNKEL (reference sequence). The CDR3 has 15 residues. Trimming at V came to 1 base and at J to 3 bases, leaving 3 bases not matched to a gene. DNA of the CDR3: TGTGCCAGCAGCCAAGTTGTAGCGGGGACAGATACGCAGTATTTT. This encodes CASSQVVAGTDTQYF.

The chain couples TRBV27 to TRBJ1-5; D not resolved. This CDR3 comprises 16 residues. Germline CDR1 and CDR2: MNHEY and SMNVEV (reference sequence). V lost 2 bases and J 0 bases, leaving 11 bases between the germline ends. The CDR3 DNA is TGTGCCAGCAGTTTAGGAGGCGGTACTAGCAATCAGCCCCAGCATTTT. The encoded protein is CASSLGGGTSNQPQHF.

This chain joins TRBV7-9 and TRBJ1-1, with 7 bases fitting TRBD1. The V gene end was trimmed by 5 bases and the J gene end by 2 bases; junction bases not matched to a gene: 11. In germline, CDR1 is SEHNR, CDR2 FQNEAQ (reference sequence). CDR3 size: 16 residues. The CDR3 nucleotides are TGTGCCAGCAGCCCATTTCGGACAGGTACAAACACTGAAGCTTTCTTT. Translation gives CASSPFRTGTNTEAFF.

The chain carries TRBV9 and TRBJ2-2; 7 bases are a match to TRBD1. Germline V gives CDR1 SGDLS, CDR2 YYNGEE. V lost 3 bases to trimming and J lost 0 bases; unmatched junction nucleotides: 2. The CDR3 is made up of 15 amino acids. CDR3 coding DNA: TGTGCCAGCAGCGCGGGACAGCCGAACACCGGGGAGCTGTTTTTT. It specifies CASSAGQPNTGELFF. The full variable domain, its missing parts supplied by reference TRBV9 and TRBJ2-2, is DSGVTQTPKHLITATGQRVTLRCSPRSGDLSVYWYQQSLDQGLQFLIQYYNGEERAKGNILERFSAQQFPDLHSELNLSSLELGDSALYFCASSAGQPNTGELFFGEGSRLTVL.

The J gene is TRBJ1-6, the V gene TRBV6-1, with TRBD1 as a possible D gene (6 bases). This CDR3 is 15 amino acids long. CDR1 and CDR2 from the germline V gene are MNHNS and SASEGT. Trimming took 1 base from V and 10 from J, leaving 14 bases between them. The CDR3: CASSEVARGTSPLHF. In DNA, the CDR3 is TGTGCCAGCAGTGAAGTAGCCAGGGGAACCTCACCCCTCCACTTT.

This clone came up once. The chain employs TRBV5-6 and TRBJ1-2, with 8 positions matching TRBD1. Germline values: CDR1 SGHDT, CDR2 YYEEEE. The trim removed 3 bases at V and 5 bases at J, leaving 6 bases unmatched. The CDR3 has 14 residues. The CDR3 region has the DNA TGTGCCAGCAGCTGGGAGACAGGGGAATATGGCTACACCTTC. Its protein is CASSWETGEYGYTF.

This clone was detected a few times. The chain uses TRBV6-5 and TRBJ2-3; TRBD1 might be the D (6 bases). This CDR3 has 14 amino acids. V lost 5 bases, J lost 4 bases, and 13 bases lay in between. The germline gives CDR1 MNHEY, CDR2 SVGAGI. CDR3 coding DNA: TGTGCCAGCAGTCCCGGACAGCTAGCAGATACGCAGTATTTT. Translating gives CASSPGQLADTQYF.